In this sample, the clone carrying this TCR beta chain turned up once. The V gene's germline CDR1 is SGHNT and CDR2 YYREEE (reference sequence). This CDR3 contains 17 residues. V lost 4 bases, J lost 5 bases, and 11 bases stayed unmatched. The entry originates in a study of shared clonotypes between healthy human individuals. Generated by immunoSEQ multiplex PCR, the TCRdb table keeps only in-frame clones and is missing some. The data hold hundreds of thousands of clones, with around 72% observed a single time. This TCR derives from a young woman in good health. The chain has TRBV5-4 and TRBJ2-2, with 10 positions matching TRBD2. The sequencing sample was made of memory CD4+ T cells sorted from blood. Subset noted: CD45RA-negative fraction. CDR3 residues: CASSPGSSGSITGELFF. CDR3 nucleotide sequence: TGTGCCAGCAGCCCAGGGTCTAGCGGGAGCATAACCGGGGAGCTGTTTTTT.